The source of this T cell receptor (beta chain) is a study of cytomegalovirus exposure and HLA in healthy donors. Study-wide results and caveats: Later examination showed HLA-associated TCR beta chains had greater clonal expansion than equally common others. Most of the CMV-associated TCR beta chains (in a later analysis) appeared to be HLA-restricted. TCR beta sequences reportedly predicted most subjects' HLA-A and HLA-B alleles accurately.

With 60 Vbeta and 13 Jbeta primers, the PCR was carried out. Original processing methods: About 83 million unique TCR beta chains, some 11 million shared, were counted in a later analysis. Method: immunoSEQ multiplex PCR; TCRdb's copy keeps in-frame clones and lacks some. D and trimming were read from the DNA, whereas the V and J calls and clone size are those reported in that table. The repertoire consists of 150,000 to 200,000 clones, with roughly 77% occurring once and the leading ten covering approximately 4.4%. Comment on this clone: Its target is unknown.

The V gene's germline CDR1 is GTSNPN and CDR2 SVGIG (reference sequence). This CDR3 contains 18 residues. V lost 2 bases and J lost 7; bases outside the gene matches: 16. The receptor was isolated from a man aged 18 to 29 in good health and CMV-seropositive. V and J are TRBV30 and TRBJ1-4, with TRBD1 matching 10 bases. The sequencing sample was made of PBMCs. The CDR3 nucleotides read TGTGCCTGGAGTCCTTGGGTCGGCCGGGACAGGGGCATTGAAAAACTGTTTTTT. It codes for CAWSPWVGRDRGIEKLFF.